These 32 T cell receptor beta chains originate from one sample sequenced in a study of T cells in Graves' hyperthyroidism and ophthalmopathy. TCR beta CDR3 regions were amplified from RNA transcripts. The HTBI primer set was used in a first-round RT-PCR of the TCR CDR3. TCRdb fed the multiplex PCR reads into MiXCR, producing one record per CDR3 protein. The repertoire holds 450,000 to 500,000 distinct CDR3 sequences, with about 20% as singletons. Material for sequencing was blood. Receptors originate from a woman between 65 and 79 years old with Graves' ophthalmopathy.

This chain joins TRBV5-1 and TRBJ2-5; TRBD1 matches at 8 bases. The CDR3 is made up of 15 amino acids. CDR1 and CDR2 from the germline V gene are SGHRS and YFSETQ. Trimming at V came to 0 bases and at J to 3 bases, leaving 4 bases not matched to a gene. The CDR3 here is CASSLGGGQEETQYF. The CDR3 DNA is TGCGCCAGCAGCTTGGGAGGGGGACAGGAAGAGACCCAGTACTTC.

This clonotype was seen only a few times. The J gene is TRBJ2-5, the V gene TRBV7-2; the match to TRBD2 covers 12 bases. Trimming cost V 5 bases and J 4 bases; bases outside gene matches: 5. The germline V gene encodes CDR1 SGHTA and CDR2 FQGNSA. The CDR3 extends over 15 amino acids. The CDR3 reads CASSETSGSIETQYF. CDR3 DNA sequence: TGTGCCAGCAGCGAGACTAGCGGGAGTATAGAGACCCAGTACTTC.

The chain employs TRBV19 and TRBJ1-1, with TRBD1 matching over 9 bases. Germline assignment: CDR1 LNHDA and CDR2 SQIVND (reference sequence). The CDR3 sequence is 15 residues long. Unmatched junction bases numbered 12, after V lost 6 bases and J lost 7 bases. In nucleotides, the CDR3 is TGTGCCAGTAGAGGGACAGGGAGGATTTCGAGTGAAGCTTTCTTT. It translates to CASRGTGRISSEAFF.

The chain combines TRBV20-1 with TRBJ2-7; D not certain. CDR1 and CDR2 from the germline V gene are DFQATT and SNEGSKA (reference sequence). The germline V and J ends were trimmed by 0 bases and 2 bases, with 8 bases remaining between them. There are 13 residues in the CDR3. The DNA of the CDR3 is TGCAGTGCTAGAGATTTGAACCCCTACGAGCAGTACTTC. Translated: CSARDLNPYEQYF.

This chain joins TRBV28 and TRBJ2-1, with D possibly matching TRBD2 (5 bases). Trimming removed 1 base from V and 7 bases from J, with 14 bases in between. This CDR3 region has 15 residues. From germline, CDR1 is MDHEN and CDR2 SYDVKM. Here the CDR3 reads CASSLLANPGNEQFF. CDR3 in DNA: TGTGCCAGCAGTTTATTGGCGAATCCGGGGAATGAGCAGTTCTTC.

The V call is TRBV5-1, the J call TRBJ2-1; 14 bases line up with TRBD2. CDR1 and CDR2 from the germline V gene are SGHRS and YFSETQ. CDR3 size: 22 residues. Trimming removed 0 bases from V and 1 base from J; junction bases left unmatched: 15. CDR3 in amino acids: CASSLAPTPGTSGSWSYNEQFF. DNA for the CDR3: TGCGCCAGCAGCTTGGCCCCCACTCCTGGGACTAGCGGGAGCTGGTCCTACAATGAGCAGTTCTTC. Filled out from reference TRBV5-1 and TRBJ2-1, the complete variable domain reads KAGVTQTPRYLIKTRGQQVTLSCSPISGHRSVSWYQQTPGQGLQFLFEYFSETQRNKGNFPGRFSGRQFSNSRSEMNVSTLELGDSALYLCASSLAPTPGTSGSWSYNEQFFGPGTRLTVL.

In this sample, this clonotype turned up a few times. The chain uses TRBV12-3 or TRBV12-4 and TRBJ2-1, with a weak D call TRBD2 (6 bases). This CDR3 has 15 amino acids. V lost 6 bases, J lost 8 bases, and 20 bases lay in between. The CDR3, as DNA: TGTGCCAGCAGCCTAGGACTACCCCTCCGGGATGAGCAGTTCTTC. It encodes CASSLGLPLRDEQFF.

The V and J genes are TRBV9 and TRBJ2-1, with 11 bases aligning to TRBD2. Germline trimming cut 4 bases from V and 6 bases from J; bases unmatched to any gene: 6. The germline gives CDR1 SGDLS, CDR2 YYNGEE. The CDR3 loop spans 15 amino acids. The CDR3: CASSRGTSGVNEQFF. The CDR3 DNA reads as TGTGCCAGCAGCCGCGGGACTAGCGGCGTCAATGAGCAGTTCTTC. Based on the CDR3 plus reference TRBV9 and TRBJ2-1, the full variable domain is DSGVTQTPKHLITATGQRVTLRCSPRSGDLSVYWYQQSLDQGLQFLIQYYNGEERAKGNILERFSAQQFPDLHSELNLSSLELGDSALYFCASSRGTSGVNEQFFGPGTRLTVL.

The V gene is TRBV2, the J gene TRBJ2-2; 10 positions agree with TRBD2. Germline V gene sequence: CDR1 SNHLY, CDR2 FYNNEI. The CDR3 is made up of 15 amino acids. V shed 10 bases and J 3 bases; nucleotides not matched to a gene: 8. CDR3 nucleotides: TGTGCCAACAGCAAAGGACTAGCGGACACCGGGGAGCTGTTTTTT. This translates into CANSKGLADTGELFF.

The V and J genes are TRBV4-1 and TRBJ2-7; no reliable D call. The CDR3 runs 15 residues. Germline CDR1 is MGHRA and CDR2 is YSYEKL. V lost 1 base, J lost 4 bases, and 14 bases lay in between. As DNA, the CDR3 is TGCGCCAGCAGCCAAGGCCGGAGCGCACAGTACGAGCAGTACTTC. Its protein is CASSQGRSAQYEQYF.

There are a few counts of this clonotype. This rearrangement joins TRBV9 to TRBJ2-3; D unresolved. This CDR3 is 14 amino acids long. V gave up 0 bases and J gave up 5 bases, with 10 bases separating them. CDR1 and CDR2 (germline): SGDLS, YYNGEE. The CDR3 region is CASSVARSGDTQYF. Here the CDR3 DNA reads TGTGCCAGCAGCGTAGCAAGGTCAGGAGATACGCAGTATTTT.

This clonotype was seen a few times. V is TRBV19 and J is TRBJ2-7; 9 positions agree with TRBD1. Germline V lookup: CDR1 LNHDA, CDR2 SQIVND (reference sequence). The J segment lost 4 bases and the V segment lost 4 bases, leaving 5 bases of the junction unmatched. The CDR3 loop spans 14 amino acids. This CDR3 is CASSTSTGGYEQYF. In nucleotides, the CDR3 is TGTGCCAGTAGTACCTCGACAGGGGGTTACGAGCAGTACTTC. Together with reference TRBV19 and TRBJ2-7, the CDR3 gives the full variable domain: DGGITQSPKYLFRKEGQNVTLSCEQNLNHDAMYWYRQDPGQGLRLIYYSQIVNDFQKGDIAEGYSVSREKKESFPLTVTSAQKNPTAFYLCASSTSTGGYEQYFGPGTRLTVT.

This clonotype was picked up a small number of times. The chain links TRBV2 to TRBJ1-2; no reliable D call. V lost 3 bases, J lost 4 bases, and 15 bases lay in between. The CDR3 runs to 15 residues. Looked up from germline, CDR1 is SNHLY and CDR2 is FYNNEI. The CDR3 is CASSDAGRVGYGYTF. CDR3 coding DNA: TGTGCCAGCAGTGACGCGGGGAGAGTTGGCTATGGCTACACCTTC. The full variable domain, rest sourced from reference TRBV2 and TRBJ1-2, is EPEVTQTPSHQVTQMGQEVILRCVPISNHLYFYWYRQILGQKVEFLVSFYNNEISEKSEIFDDQFSVERPDGSNFTLKIRSTKLEDSAMYFCASSDAGRVGYGYTFGSGTRLTVV.

The sample holds many counts of this clonotype. This chain connects TRBV2 to TRBJ2-1, with 8 bases fitting TRBD1. The V segment lost 7 bases and the J segment 6 bases; nucleotides outside the gene matches: 8. From germline, CDR1 is SNHLY and CDR2 FYNNEI. This CDR3 spans 14 amino acids. In DNA form, the CDR3 reads TGTGCCAGCATTGTGGACAGGGTGAGCAATGAGCAGTTCTTC. It yields the protein CASIVDRVSNEQFF.

This chain links TRBV7-2 with TRBJ2-4; D perhaps matches TRBD1 (5 bases). V lost 3 bases to trimming and J lost 6 bases, with 15 bases between them. The CDR3 extends over 15 amino acids. The germline V gene has CDR1 SGHTA and CDR2 FQGNSA. CDR3 in amino acids: CASSFRAGPANIQYF. The CDR3 DNA is TGTGCCAGCAGCTTCCGGGCAGGGCCAGCAAACATTCAGTACTTC.

In this sample, this clonotype turned up many times. The gene calls are TRBV15 and TRBJ2-3; the D call may be TRBD1 or TRBD2 (5 bases each). The length of the CDR3 is 17 residues. Germline V gene lookup returns CDR1 LNHNV and CDR2 YYDKDF (reference sequence). V was shortened by 10 bases and J by 6 bases, with 29 bases between the two germline ends. CDR3 amino acids: CAIRTAGRLGLKDTQYF. The DNA of the CDR3 is TGTGCCATCCGAACAGCAGGGCGGCTCGGACTTAAGGATACGCAGTATTTT.

This clonotype has ten or more counts. The rearrangement uses TRBV2 and TRBJ2-3, with 14 bases aligning to TRBD2. Germline V lookup: CDR1 SNHLY, CDR2 FYNNEI. The CDR3 extends over 17 amino acids. The junction had 6 bases not matched to a gene; V was cut back by 5 bases and J by 2 bases. The CDR3 nucleotides read TGTGCCAGCAGTTCGACTAGCGGGAGGGCCCCCACAGATACGCAGTATTTT. Its protein product is CASSSTSGRAPTDTQYF.

The genes are TRBV5-1 and TRBJ2-2; 10 bases map to TRBD2. The length of the CDR3 is 15 residues. V was clipped by 2 bases and J by 4 bases; unmatched bases: 2. Germline V lookup: CDR1 SGHRS, CDR2 YFSETQ. The CDR3 reads CASSFSSGGTGELFF. In DNA, the CDR3 is TGCGCCAGCAGCTTCTCTAGCGGGGGCACCGGGGAGCTGTTTTTT. Combining the CDR3 with reference TRBV5-1 and TRBJ2-2 gives the whole variable domain KAGVTQTPRYLIKTRGQQVTLSCSPISGHRSVSWYQQTPGQGLQFLFEYFSETQRNKGNFPGRFSGRQFSNSRSEMNVSTLELGDSALYLCASSFSSGGTGELFFGEGSRLTVL.

For this clonotype: A read error may account for a junction end that differs from germline. CDR3 residues: CAWSAGLANDEQCF. The CDR3 DNA sequence: TGTGCCTGGAGTGCTGGACTAGCTAACGACGAGCAGTGCTTC. The chain links TRBV30 to TRBJ2-7; 8 bases agree with TRBD2. This CDR3 is 14 amino acids long. Germline V gene lookup returns CDR1 GTSNPN and CDR2 SVGIG (reference sequence).

Concerning this clonotype: One end of the junction is discordant with germline, which a read error may explain. The DNA for the CDR3 is TGCGCCAGCAGGGGAGCTAACTGTGGCTATACCTTC. This sequence encodes CASRGANCGYTF. The chain recombines TRBV5-1 with TRBJ1-2; D is unresolved. Germline CDR1 SGHRS, CDR2 YFSETQ. The CDR3 is made up of 12 amino acids. Filled out from reference TRBV5-1 and TRBJ1-2, the complete variable domain reads KAGVTQTPRYLIKTRGQQVTLSCSPISGHRSVSWYQQTPGQGLQFLFEYFSETQRNKGNFPGRFSGRQFSNSRSEMNVSTLELGDSALYLCASRGANCGYTFGSGTRLTVV.

This clonotype was counted many times. In DNA form, the CDR3 reads TGTGCCAGCAGGGGGGACGGGGCAATTAATCAGCCCCAGCATTTT. Translating it yields CASRGDGAINQPQHF. This chain uses TRBV2 with TRBJ1-5, with D perhaps TRBD1 (5 bases). Germline CDR1 SNHLY, CDR2 FYNNEI. The V gene lost 6 bases and the J gene lost 4 bases, with 16 bases spanning the gap. CDR3 size: 15 residues.

This clonotype was observed many times. This rearrangement joins TRBV11-2 to TRBJ2-1; D call uncertain. The CDR3 sequence is 14 residues long. Germline V CDR1 and CDR2: SGHAT, FQNNGV. V shed 4 bases and J shed 8 bases, with 15 bases lying between them. CDR3 protein: CASSSLVGRHEQFF. The CDR3 DNA sequence: TGTGCCAGCAGCTCCCTAGTTGGTAGGCATGAGCAGTTCTTC.

J is TRBJ1-1 and V is TRBV29-1; the D gene is possibly TRBD1 (6 bases). The germline V and J ends were trimmed by 8 bases and 0 bases, with 13 bases remaining between them. Germline CDR1 and CDR2: SQVTM and ANQGSEA. The CDR3 has 13 amino acids. The CDR3 nucleotides are TGCAGCTCTAGGACAGTAATGAACACTGAAGCTTTCTTT. As protein: CSSRTVMNTEAFF.

This clonotype was observed many times. V usage is TRBV28 and J usage is TRBJ2-4, with D perhaps TRBD1 (6 bases). CDR1 is MDHEN, CDR2 SYDVKM, per germline. Trimming cost V 7 bases and J 0 bases, with 16 bases left between them. The CDR3 is 16 amino acids. This chain's CDR3 is CASIKSGVLAKNIQYF. The CDR3 DNA is TGTGCCAGCATTAAATCAGGGGTACTAGCCAAAAACATTCAGTACTTC.

The rearrangement joins TRBV6-2 or TRBV6-3 to TRBJ2-1; D is unresolved. Trimming removed 2 bases at V and 9 bases at J, with 11 bases between. Germline values: CDR1 MNHEY, CDR2 SVGEGT. This CDR3 has 13 residues. Here the CDR3 reads CASSYLDRVEQFF. In nucleotides, the CDR3 is TGTGCCAGCAGTTACCTCGATCGGGTTGAGCAGTTCTTC.

This clonotype was counted at least ten times. This chain uses TRBV12-3 or TRBV12-4 with TRBJ2-7; a weak D match, TRBD2 (5 bases). Between the trimmed V and J ends, which lost 5 bases and 0 bases, there was a span of 17 bases. CDR3 length equals 16 residues. The CDR3 reads CASSRRGGLSSYEQYF. The DNA for the CDR3 is TGTGCCAGCAGTCGCCGGGGTGGGTTAAGCTCCTACGAGCAGTACTTC.

The chain employs TRBV6-1 and TRBJ1-6; 7 bases align to TRBD1. This CDR3 comprises 15 residues. Losses at the gene ends were 2 bases for V and 10 bases for J; bases not matched to a gene: 8. The germline V gene has CDR1 MNHNS and CDR2 SASEGT. The CDR3 sequence: CASSEIGQGGSPLHF. The DNA for the CDR3 is TGTGCCAGCAGTGAAATCGGGCAGGGGGGATCACCCCTCCACTTT.

V usage is TRBV6-2 or TRBV6-3 and J usage is TRBJ2-3; D not certain. The germline V and J ends were trimmed by 4 bases and 5 bases, with 16 bases remaining between them. The CDR3 contains 15 residues. Germline CDR1 is MNHEY and CDR2 is SVGEGT. In DNA form, the CDR3 reads TGTGCCAGCAGTTTAGAGCCGTATCGGATAGATACGCAGTATTTT. Translation: CASSLEPYRIDTQYF.

The chain recombines TRBV18 with TRBJ1-1; 9 nucleotides align to TRBD1. CDR1 is KGHSH, CDR2 LQKENI, per germline. This CDR3 spans 15 amino acids. With V trimmed by 3 bases and J by 1 base, 3 bases remained unmatched. The CDR3: CASSPRTGANTEAFF. The DNA of the CDR3 is TGTGCCAGCTCACCCAGGACAGGGGCGAACACTGAAGCTTTCTTT.

At least ten counts were recorded for this clonotype. Written as DNA, the CDR3 is TGCAGCGTCCGAGTTTCAGGCACTGAAGCTTTCTTT. This gives the protein CSVRVSGTEAFF. The gene calls are TRBV29-1 and TRBJ1-1; D is ambiguous. Trimming removed 6 bases at V and 4 bases at J, with 12 bases between. Germline CDR1 reads SQVTM; CDR2 reads ANQGSEA. The CDR3 has 12 residues.

The J gene is TRBJ1-4, the V gene TRBV2; D uncertain. This CDR3 comprises 16 residues. The germline V and J ends were trimmed by 6 bases and 3 bases, with 17 bases remaining between them. Germline V gives CDR1 SNHLY, CDR2 FYNNEI. The CDR3 region has the DNA TGTGCCAGCAGGTATAGGCCAGGCGGAGCTAATGAAAAACTGTTTTTT. Amino acid sequence: CASRYRPGGANEKLFF.

This clonotype was counted a few times. The rearrangement uses TRBV13 and TRBJ2-5; D is perhaps TRBD2 (7 bases). The CDR3 sequence is 14 residues long. Per the germline V gene, CDR1 is PRHDT and CDR2 is FYEKMQ (reference sequence). Trimming removed 5 bases from V and 5 bases from J, with 15 bases in between. This CDR3 is CASSIRGAQETQYF. The CDR3 bases are TGTGCCAGCAGCATTCGGGGGGCTCAGGAGACCCAGTACTTC.